This T cell receptor (beta chain) appears in the sequencing data of a study of OX40 agonist ivuxolimab in advanced cancers. Study-wide background: Partial responses were recorded for three patients, including one with hepatocellular carcinoma and two with cutaneous melanoma.

General study results and limits: Among the nonresponders, some also had low normalized T-cell clonal expansion. Patients who responded partially at 0.1-3.0 mg/kg showed clonal expansion ranking among the lowest.

The CDR3 is 12 amino acids. V was trimmed by 1 base and J by 3 bases, leaving 2 bases between them. Germline CDR1 and CDR2: MGHDK and SYGVNS. As regards this clone: What it recognizes is unknown.

The assay was immunoSEQ multiplex PCR, and TCRdb's table has in-frame clones only and misses some. The profile shows tens of thousands of clones, around 94% of them singletons. The clonotype originates from an adult with an advanced solid tumor such as melanoma, head and neck, liver or kidney cancer. Specimen: CD4+ or CD8+ T cells sorted from blood, collected in a trial of the OX40 agonist ivuxolimab. This chain joins TRBV25-1 and TRBJ2-3, with D hard to call. The CDR3 sequence: CASSELTDTQYF. The DNA for the CDR3 is TGTGCCAGCAGTGAATTGACAGATACGCAGTATTTT.